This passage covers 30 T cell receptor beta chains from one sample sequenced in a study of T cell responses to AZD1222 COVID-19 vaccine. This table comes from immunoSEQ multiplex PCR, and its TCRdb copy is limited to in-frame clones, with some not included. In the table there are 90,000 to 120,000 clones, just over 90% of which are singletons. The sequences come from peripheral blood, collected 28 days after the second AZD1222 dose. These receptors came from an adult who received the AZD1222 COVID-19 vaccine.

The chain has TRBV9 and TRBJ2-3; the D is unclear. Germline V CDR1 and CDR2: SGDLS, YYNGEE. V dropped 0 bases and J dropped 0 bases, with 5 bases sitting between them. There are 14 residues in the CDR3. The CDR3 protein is CASSVVASTDTQYF. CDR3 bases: TGTGCCAGCAGCGTAGTGGCCAGCACAGATACGCAGTATTTT.

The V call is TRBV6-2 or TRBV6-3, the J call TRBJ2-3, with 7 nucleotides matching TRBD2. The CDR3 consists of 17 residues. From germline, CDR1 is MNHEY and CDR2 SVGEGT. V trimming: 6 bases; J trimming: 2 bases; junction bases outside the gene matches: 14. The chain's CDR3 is CASSHAGVAGLTDTQYF. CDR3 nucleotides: TGTGCCAGCAGCCACGCCGGGGTAGCGGGCCTCACAGATACGCAGTATTTT.

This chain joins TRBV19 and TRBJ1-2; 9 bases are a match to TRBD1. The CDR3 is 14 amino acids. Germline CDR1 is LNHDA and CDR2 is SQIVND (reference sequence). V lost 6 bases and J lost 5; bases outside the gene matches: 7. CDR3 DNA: TGTGCCAGTAGCCCGGGACAGGGTGCTTATGGCTACACCTTC. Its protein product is CASSPGQGAYGYTF.

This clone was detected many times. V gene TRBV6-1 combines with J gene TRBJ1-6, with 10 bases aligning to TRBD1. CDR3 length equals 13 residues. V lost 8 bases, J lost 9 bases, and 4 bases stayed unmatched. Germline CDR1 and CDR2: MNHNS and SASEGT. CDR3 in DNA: TGTGCCAGCTGGACAGGGGGTTTTTCACCCCTCCACTTT. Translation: CASWTGGFSPLHF.

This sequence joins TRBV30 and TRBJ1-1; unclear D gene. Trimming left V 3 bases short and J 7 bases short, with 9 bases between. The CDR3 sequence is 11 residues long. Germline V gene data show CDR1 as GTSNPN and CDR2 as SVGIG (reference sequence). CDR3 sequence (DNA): TGTGCCTGGAGCCGTACATATGAAGCTTTCTTT. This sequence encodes CAWSRTYEAFF.

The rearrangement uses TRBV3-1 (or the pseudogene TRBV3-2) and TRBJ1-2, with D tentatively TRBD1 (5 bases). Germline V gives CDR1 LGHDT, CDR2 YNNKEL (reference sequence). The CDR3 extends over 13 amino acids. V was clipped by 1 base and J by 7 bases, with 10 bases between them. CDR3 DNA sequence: TGTGCCAGCAGCCAAGGCAGGGAAGTTGGCTACACCTTC. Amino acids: CASSQGREVGYTF.

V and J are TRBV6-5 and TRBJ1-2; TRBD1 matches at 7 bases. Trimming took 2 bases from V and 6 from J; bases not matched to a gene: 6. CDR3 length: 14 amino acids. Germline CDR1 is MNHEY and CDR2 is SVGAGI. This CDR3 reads CASSYQTGVNGYTF. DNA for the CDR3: TGTGCCAGCAGTTACCAAACAGGGGTCAATGGCTACACCTTC.

CDR3 sequence: CASSGGGLSSYEQYF. As DNA, the CDR3 is TGCGCCAGCAGTGGTGGGGGGTTAAGCTCCTACGAGCAGTACTTC. The chain couples TRBV10-2 to TRBJ2-7; TRBD2 is a possible D gene (6 bases). V lost 4 bases and J 0 bases, leaving 13 bases between the germline ends. Germline values: CDR1 WSHSY, CDR2 SAAADI. The CDR3 consists of 15 residues.

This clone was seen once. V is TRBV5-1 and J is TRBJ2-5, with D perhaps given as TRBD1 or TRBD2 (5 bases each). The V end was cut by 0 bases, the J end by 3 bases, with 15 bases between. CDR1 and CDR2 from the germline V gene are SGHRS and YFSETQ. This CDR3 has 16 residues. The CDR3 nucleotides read TGCGCCAGCAGCTTGGATTTCGGGGCTAGGAAAGAGACCCAGTACTTC. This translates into CASSLDFGARKETQYF. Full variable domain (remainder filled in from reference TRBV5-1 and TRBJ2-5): KAGVTQTPRYLIKTRGQQVTLSCSPISGHRSVSWYQQTPGQGLQFLFEYFSETQRNKGNFPGRFSGRQFSNSRSEMNVSTLELGDSALYLCASSLDFGARKETQYFGPGTRLLVL.

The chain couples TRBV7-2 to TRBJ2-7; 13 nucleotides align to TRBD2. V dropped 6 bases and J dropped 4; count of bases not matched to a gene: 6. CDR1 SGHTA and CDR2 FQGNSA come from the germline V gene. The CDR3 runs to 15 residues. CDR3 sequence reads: CASSPRTSGSYEQYF. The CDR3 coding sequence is TGTGCCAGCAGTCCCCGGACTAGCGGGAGTTACGAGCAGTACTTC. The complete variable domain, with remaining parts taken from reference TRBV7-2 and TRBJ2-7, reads GAGVSQSPSNKVTEKGKDVELRCDPISGHTALYWYRQSLGQGLEFLIYFQGNSAPDKSGLPSDRFSAERTGGSVSTLTIQRTQQEDSAVYLCASSPRTSGSYEQYFGPGTRLTVT.

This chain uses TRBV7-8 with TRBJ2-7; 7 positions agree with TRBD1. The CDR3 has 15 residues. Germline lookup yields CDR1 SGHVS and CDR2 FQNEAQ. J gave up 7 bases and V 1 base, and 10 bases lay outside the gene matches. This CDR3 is CASSLVSGTAREQYF. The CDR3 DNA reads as TGTGCCAGCAGCTTAGTCTCCGGGACAGCGAGGGAGCAGTACTTC.

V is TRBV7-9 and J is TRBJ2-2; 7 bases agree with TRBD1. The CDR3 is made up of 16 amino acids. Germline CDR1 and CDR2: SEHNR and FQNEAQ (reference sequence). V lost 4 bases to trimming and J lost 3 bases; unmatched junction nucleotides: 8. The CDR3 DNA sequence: TGTGCCAGCAGCTCCCCGACAGGGACAGACACCGGGGAGCTGTTTTTT. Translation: CASSSPTGTDTGELFF. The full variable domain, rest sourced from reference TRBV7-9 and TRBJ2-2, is DTGVSQNPRHKITKRGQNVTFRCDPISEHNRLYWYRQTLGQGPEFLTYFQNEAQLEKSRLLSDRFSAERPKGSFSTLEIQRTEQGDSAMYLCASSSPTGTDTGELFFGEGSRLTVL.

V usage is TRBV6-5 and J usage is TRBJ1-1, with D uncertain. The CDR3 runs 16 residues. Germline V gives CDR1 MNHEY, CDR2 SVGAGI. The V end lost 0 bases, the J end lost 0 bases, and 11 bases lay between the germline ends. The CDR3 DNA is TGTGCCAGCAGTTACTCGCCCGAGTTCATGAACACTGAAGCTTTCTTT. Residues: CASSYSPEFMNTEAFF.

This chain's CDR3 is CSVITGAQYF. The CDR3 nucleotides read TGCAGCGTTATTACAGGGGCCCAGTACTTC. V is TRBV29-1 and J is TRBJ2-7, with 7 nucleotides matching TRBD1. Trimming cost V 5 bases and J 10 bases; bases outside gene matches: 5. The CDR3 extends over 10 amino acids. In germline, CDR1 is SQVTM, CDR2 ANQGSEA.

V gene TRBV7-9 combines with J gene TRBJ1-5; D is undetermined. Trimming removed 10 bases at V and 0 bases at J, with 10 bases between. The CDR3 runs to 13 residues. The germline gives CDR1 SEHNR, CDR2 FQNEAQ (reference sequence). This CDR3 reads CATAGNSNQPQHF. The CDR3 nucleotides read TGTGCCACGGCGGGAAATAGCAATCAGCCCCAGCATTTT.

The CDR3 sequence is CASSYSRAAMNTEAFF. CDR3 DNA sequence: TGTGCCAGCAGTTACTCGAGAGCGGCCATGAACACTGAAGCTTTCTTT. The rearrangement joins TRBV6-2 or TRBV6-3 to TRBJ1-1; D is undetermined. CDR3 length: 16 amino acids. V shed 0 bases and J shed 0 bases, with 11 bases lying between them. Germline V gene data show CDR1 as MNHEY and CDR2 as SVGEGT.

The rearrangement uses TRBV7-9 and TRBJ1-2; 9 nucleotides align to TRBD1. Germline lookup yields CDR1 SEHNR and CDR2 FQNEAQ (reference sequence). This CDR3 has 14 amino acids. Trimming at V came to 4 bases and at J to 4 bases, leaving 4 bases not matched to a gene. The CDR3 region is CASSSQGAPYGYTF. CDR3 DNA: TGTGCCAGCAGCTCACAGGGGGCTCCCTATGGCTACACCTTC.

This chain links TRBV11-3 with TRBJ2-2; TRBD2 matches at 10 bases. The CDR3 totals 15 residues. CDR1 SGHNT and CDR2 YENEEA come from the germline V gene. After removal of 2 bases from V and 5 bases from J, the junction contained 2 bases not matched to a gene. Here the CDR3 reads CASSLSGGETGELFF. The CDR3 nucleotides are TGTGCCAGCAGCTTAAGCGGGGGGGAAACCGGGGAGCTGTTTTTT. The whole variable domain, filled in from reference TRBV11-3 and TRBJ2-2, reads EAGVVQSPRYKIIEKKQPVAFWCNPISGHNTLYWYLQNLGQGPELLIRYENEEAVDDSQLPKDRFSAERLKGVDSTLKIQPAELGDSAVYLCASSLSGGETGELFFGEGSRLTVL.

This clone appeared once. CDR3 sequence reads: CASSLGPRQLSYGYTF. The DNA for the CDR3 is TGCGCCAGCAGCTTGGGGCCCCGACAGCTTAGCTATGGCTACACCTTC. The chain uses TRBV5-1 and TRBJ1-2; TRBD1 is a possible D gene (5 bases). The CDR3 extends over 16 amino acids. V lost 0 bases and J lost 4, with 16 bases in between. Germline V gene sequence: CDR1 SGHRS, CDR2 YFSETQ.

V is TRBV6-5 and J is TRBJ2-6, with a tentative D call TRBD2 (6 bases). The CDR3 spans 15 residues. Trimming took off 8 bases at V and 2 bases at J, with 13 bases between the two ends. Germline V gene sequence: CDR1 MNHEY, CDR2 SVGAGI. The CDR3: CASAMEGTGANVLTF. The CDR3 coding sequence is TGTGCCAGCGCAATGGAGGGAACTGGGGCCAACGTCCTGACTTTC.

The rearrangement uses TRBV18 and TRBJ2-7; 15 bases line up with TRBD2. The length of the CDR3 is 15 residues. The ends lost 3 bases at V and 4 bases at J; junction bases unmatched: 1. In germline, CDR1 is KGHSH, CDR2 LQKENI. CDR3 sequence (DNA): TGTGCCAGCTCACCCGGGACTAGCGGGGGGTACGAGCAGTACTTC. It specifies CASSPGTSGGYEQYF.

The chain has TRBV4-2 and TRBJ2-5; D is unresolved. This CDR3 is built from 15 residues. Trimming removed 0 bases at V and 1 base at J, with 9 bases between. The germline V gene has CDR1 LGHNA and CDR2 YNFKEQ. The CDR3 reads CASSQDWSSQETQYF. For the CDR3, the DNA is TGTGCCAGCAGCCAAGATTGGTCAAGCCAAGAGACCCAGTACTTC.

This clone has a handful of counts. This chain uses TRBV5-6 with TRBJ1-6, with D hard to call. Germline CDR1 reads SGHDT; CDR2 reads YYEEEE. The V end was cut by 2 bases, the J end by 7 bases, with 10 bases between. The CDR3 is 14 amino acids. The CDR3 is CASSLRTENSPLHF. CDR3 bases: TGTGCCAGCAGCTTAAGGACGGAAAATTCACCCCTCCACTTT.

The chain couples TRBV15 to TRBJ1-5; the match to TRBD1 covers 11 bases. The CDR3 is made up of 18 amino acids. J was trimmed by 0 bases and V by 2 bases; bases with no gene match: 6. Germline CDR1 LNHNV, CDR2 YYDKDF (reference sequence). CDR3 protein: CATSRSGTGGFSNQPQHF. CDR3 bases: TGTGCCACCAGCAGATCCGGGACAGGGGGATTTAGCAATCAGCCCCAGCATTTT.

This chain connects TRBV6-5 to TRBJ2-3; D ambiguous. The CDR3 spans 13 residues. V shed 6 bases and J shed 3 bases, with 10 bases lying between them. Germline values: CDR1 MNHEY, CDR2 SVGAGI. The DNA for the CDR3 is TGTGCCAGCAGGGCCTCGAGGACAGATACGCAGTATTTT. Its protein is CASRASRTDTQYF.

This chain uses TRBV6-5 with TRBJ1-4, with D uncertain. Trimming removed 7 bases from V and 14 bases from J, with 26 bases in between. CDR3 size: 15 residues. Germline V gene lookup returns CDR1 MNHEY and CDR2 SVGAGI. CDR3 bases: TGTGCCAGCAACACGCTTGAAATGGGGAGGCAAAGGCTGTTTTTT. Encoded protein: CASNTLEMGRQRLFF.

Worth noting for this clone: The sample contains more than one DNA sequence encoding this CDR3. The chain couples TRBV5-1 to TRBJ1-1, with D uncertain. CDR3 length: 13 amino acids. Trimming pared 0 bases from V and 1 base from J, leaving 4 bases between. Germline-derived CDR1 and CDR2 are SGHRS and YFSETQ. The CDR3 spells CASSLGGNTEAFF. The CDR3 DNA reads TGCGCCAGCAGCTTGGGGGGGAACACTGAAGCTTTCTTT. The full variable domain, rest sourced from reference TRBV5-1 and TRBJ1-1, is KAGVTQTPRYLIKTRGQQVTLSCSPISGHRSVSWYQQTPGQGLQFLFEYFSETQRNKGNFPGRFSGRQFSNSRSEMNVSTLELGDSALYLCASSLGGNTEAFFGQGTRLTVV.

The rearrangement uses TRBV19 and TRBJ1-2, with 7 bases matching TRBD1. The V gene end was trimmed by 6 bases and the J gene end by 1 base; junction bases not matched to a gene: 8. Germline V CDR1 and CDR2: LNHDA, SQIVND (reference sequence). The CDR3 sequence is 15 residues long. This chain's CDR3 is CASSPTGDSNYGYTF. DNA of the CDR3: TGTGCCAGTAGCCCAACCGGGGACAGTAACTATGGCTACACCTTC.

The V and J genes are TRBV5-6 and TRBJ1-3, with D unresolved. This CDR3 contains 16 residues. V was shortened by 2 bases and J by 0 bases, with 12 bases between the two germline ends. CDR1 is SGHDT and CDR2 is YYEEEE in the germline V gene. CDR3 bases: TGTGCCAGCAGCTTTGGACGGTCGAGCTCTGGAAACACCATATATTTT. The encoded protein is CASSFGRSSSGNTIYF.

Here the CDR3 DNA reads TGTGCCACCAGTCGAGCTAACTATGGCTACACCTTC. This gives the protein CATSRANYGYTF. The V and J genes are TRBV24-1 and TRBJ1-2; D remains ambiguous. CDR3 size: 12 residues. Germline assignment: CDR1 KGHDR and CDR2 SFDVKD. V was shortened by 6 bases and J by 0 bases, with 4 bases between the two germline ends.